This T cell receptor (beta chain) came from a study of cytomegalovirus exposure and HLA in healthy donors (dated by TCRdb to the late 2010s). Regarding the complete study: The 500 to 700 repertoires of the first cohort and the approximately 110 validation repertoires were produced on the same platform, according to a later analysis. A separate validation cohort of approximately 120 different subjects was used in addition to the roughly 620-subject first cohort. The aim of the study was to test whether cataloging public T cell receptors could identify signatures of past pathogen exposure. The study combined high-throughput TCR immunosequencing, statistical association of individual TCRs with disease status, and machine learning to predict cytomegalovirus infection status. General conclusions and limits of the study: Of the cluster scores, roughly 95% were above 0 in a later analysis, which found that TCRs clustered in the first cohort also tended to co-occur in the 120 or so validation repertoires. Most TCR sequences were seen in very few donors, while some public TCRs were found in many individuals. In both the original and validation cohorts, the classifier was reported to diagnose cytomegalovirus status with high specificity and sensitivity. The authors suggested that the approach could potentially be generalized to other disease states and immunological phenotypes. A later analysis lacked HLA typing for the validation cohort, so it scored co-occurrence in that cohort across all 110 or so repertoires. In the study, around 150 TCR beta chains were listed as associated with cytomegalovirus. A few of the identified cytomegalovirus-associated TCR beta chains were confirmed in vitro to be specific for cytomegalovirus antigens.

The donors were included in the validation cohort of 90 to 150 subjects, a group kept apart from the approximately 700-subject first cohort. Comments on this clone: The specificity of this receptor is unknown. Base qualities were left out, and no much larger clone turns up one base away.

Library preparation used the immunoSEQ multiplex PCR assay. Turning to the authors' computational methods: A statistical classification framework was built to diagnose cytomegalovirus status from the catalog of TCR beta chain sequences. The table comes from immuneACCESS by way of TCRdb, which keeps in-frame sequences with V and J called. Part of the clones is missing from these tables; in studies checked, under half for an unresolved V gene and the rest for unknown reasons. Clonal size and the V and J genes are those of that table, whereas D and trimming came from the DNA. Present in this sample are about 130,000 clones, roughly 90% of which were seen just once. 1.4% of the sample is held by the ten biggest clonotypes. Including the terminal cysteine and phenylalanine, the CDR3 comprises 13 residues. The CDR3 DNA has 39 bases and is translated from base 1. A distance of 13 bases separates the germline ends of V and J, which lose 5 bases and 6 bases respectively. The germline V gene (reference sequence) supplies CDR1 MNHNY and CDR2 SVGAGI.

Sequenced: PBMCs. This TCR was recovered from a young man in good health and CMV-seronegative. The chain couples TRBV6-6 to TRBJ1-1, with a tentative D gene TRBD1 over 5 matching bases. The DNA reads TGTGCCAGCAGTCCACCGGGGGTGGCTGAAGCTTTCTTT. Translated, it reads CASSPPGVAEAFF.